This T cell receptor (beta chain) was documented in a study of response to subunit inactivated influenza vaccine. This clonotype was observed many times. Its antigen is not known. The CDR3 loop spans 16 amino acids. The germline V gene encodes CDR1 MDHEN and CDR2 SYDVKM. Trimming took 5 bases from V and 0 from J, leaving 17 bases between them. The study's findings and limits: Authors suggested that a seasonal influenza vaccination recruits few new T cells each time.

Each CDR3 protein is one row after TCRdb ran MiXCR on the RT-PCR reads. The sample holds hundreds of thousands of distinct CDR3 sequences, roughly 18% seen once. Sequencing used PBMCs from blood, obtained 4 to 6 days after vaccination. The origin of this receptor is a man aged 50 to 59 who received an inactivated influenza vaccine. This sequence joins TRBV28 and TRBJ2-7, with D perhaps TRBD1 (5 bases). CDR3 nucleotides: TGTGCCAGCAGTGCCCCCTTTGGGGCCAGCTCCTACGAGCAGTACTTC. Its translation is CASSAPFGASSYEQYF. Supplemented by reference TRBV28 and TRBJ2-7, the full variable domain reads DVKVTQSSRYLVKRTGEKVFLECVQDMDHENMFWYRQDPGLGLRLIYFSYDVKMKEKGDIPEGYSVSREKKERFSLILESASTNQTSMYLCASSAPFGASSYEQYFGPGTRLTVT.